The 8 T cell receptor beta chains listed next were all sequenced from one sample in a study of cytomegalovirus exposure and HLA in healthy donors. PCR was performed using 60 Vbeta and 13 Jbeta primers. TCRdb's table, derived via immunoSEQ multiplex PCR, lists solely in-frame clones and lacks some. The sample lists some 150,000 clones, approximately 80% seen once, with roughly 5.3% in the top ten. Material: PBMCs. These receptors were taken from a woman aged 40 to 49 in good health and CMV-seropositive.

This rearrangement joins TRBV7-9 to TRBJ2-4, with D maybe TRBD2 (5 bases). V lost 4 bases to trimming and J lost 0 bases, with 19 bases between them. The CDR3 totals 18 residues. In germline, CDR1 is SEHNR, CDR2 FQNEAQ (reference sequence). The CDR3 loop is CASSSPTGLQLAKNIQYF. The DNA of the CDR3 is TGTGCCAGCAGCTCCCCCACCGGACTGCAACTAGCCAAAAACATTCAGTACTTC.

V gene TRBV28 combines with J gene TRBJ1-1; D is unresolved. CDR3 length: 13 residues. V shed 2 bases and J shed 7 bases, with 11 bases lying between them. Germline CDR1 and CDR2: MDHEN and SYDVKM. CDR3 nucleotides: TGTGCCAGCAGTTTAGCCTACGCCCTTGAAGCTTTCTTT. This encodes CASSLAYALEAFF.

J is TRBJ1-1 and V is TRBV4-1; TRBD1 aligns across 9 bases. The V gene's germline CDR1 is MGHRA and CDR2 YSYEKL. The ends lost 6 bases at V and 1 base at J; junction bases unmatched: 3. The CDR3 consists of 14 residues. CDR3 coding DNA: TGCGCCAGCAGTACAGGGGGCTGGAACACTGAAGCTTTCTTT. Encoded protein: CASSTGGWNTEAFF.

The J gene is TRBJ1-5, the V gene TRBV7-2, with TRBD1 matching over 9 bases. The CDR3 totals 18 residues. The J segment lost 2 bases and the V segment lost 5 bases, leaving 13 bases of the junction unmatched. Germline V gene sequence: CDR1 SGHTA, CDR2 FQGNSA. This CDR3 is CASSPHASGDRGNQPQHF. CDR3 coding DNA: TGTGCCAGCAGCCCCCACGCTTCAGGGGACAGGGGCAATCAGCCCCAGCATTTT.

The genes are TRBV30 and TRBJ1-2, with D uncertain. This CDR3 is 14 amino acids long. Germline V gene lookup returns CDR1 GTSNPN and CDR2 SVGIG (reference sequence). V gave up 0 bases and J gave up 4 bases, with 12 bases separating them. For the CDR3, the DNA is TGTGCCTGGAGTGTGTCGGTACAGAGCTATGGCTACACCTTC. This codes for CAWSVSVQSYGYTF.

The rearrangement uses TRBV13 and TRBJ2-7; 11 nucleotides agree with TRBD2. Germline CDR1 PRHDT, CDR2 FYEKMQ (reference sequence). With 2 bases clipped from V and 6 bases from J, the junction kept 9 bases outside the gene matches. The CDR3 is made up of 16 amino acids. The CDR3 DNA reads as TGTGCCAGCAGCTTAAGAACTAGCGGGAGAGTCCCCGAGCAGTACTTC. Protein sequence: CASSLRTSGRVPEQYF. The full variable domain, its missing parts supplied by reference TRBV13 and TRBJ2-7, is AAGVIQSPRHLIKEKRETATLKCYPIPRHDTVYWYQQGPGQDPQFLISFYEKMQSDKGSIPDRFSAQQFSDYHSELNMSSLELGDSALYFCASSLRTSGRVPEQYFGPGTRLTVT.

V and J are TRBV30 and TRBJ2-5, with TRBD1 as a possible D gene (6 bases). Trimming stripped 2 bases from V and 2 bases from J, with 9 bases between. The germline CDR1 and CDR2 sequences are GTSNPN and SVGIG (reference sequence). This CDR3 has 13 residues. The CDR3 DNA sequence: TGTGCCTGGAGTCCCGACAGGCAAGAGACCCAGTACTTC. It codes for CAWSPDRQETQYF.

The chain has TRBV7-8 and TRBJ2-7; 15 nucleotides align to TRBD2. The V gene end was trimmed by 8 bases and the J gene end by 4 bases; junction bases not matched to a gene: 3. Germline CDR1 SGHVS, CDR2 FQNEAQ. This CDR3 comprises 14 residues. The CDR3 nucleotides read TGTGCCAGCGGACTAGCGGGAGGGCCTTACGAGCAGTACTTC. As protein: CASGLAGGPYEQYF.